The rows below give T cell receptor beta chains drawn from one sample of a study of blood T cells in healthy people across ages. MiXCR was run by TCRdb on the 5' RACE reads, yielding one entry per CDR3 protein. The sample holds about 670,000 distinct CDR3 sequences, 40% to 45% seen once. The sample comprised blood. Receptor source: an older man in good health. Each CDR3 is given with its conserved first and last residue.

v_call | cdr3_aa
TRBV20-1 | CSAPLSSATHKFF
TRBV7-2 | CASSAQGLNTEAFF
TRBV9 | CASTLGEGFEQYF
TRBV20-1 | CSAEESGRAHTQYF
TRBV5-1 | CASSFTGQGASEQYF
TRBV7-2 | CASISGVGGYTF
TRBV6-2/TRBV6-3 | CASRPDRGVSYEQYF
TRBV20-1 | CSARVLGGRLHSSYNEQFF
TRBV11-2 | CASSLSGGRLPGELFF
TRBV10-3 | CAISTPDSTTGELFF
TRBV20-1 | CSAQGLAGSSYEQYF
TRBV20-1 | CSARVQAHTDTQYF
TRBV5-1 | CASSITSGLGTDTQYF
TRBV20-1 | CSARQGAVSGANVLTF
TRBV20-1 | CSARLARNTGELFF
TRBV4-1 | CASSQGEGPPGRLTQYF
TRBV4-3 | CASSQVWGSMNEQYF
TRBV7-2 | CASSTSGSPYNEQYF
TRBV20-1 | CSVEDRGSLPKTYEQYF
TRBV4-2 | CASSQVSGQGIVGYTF